This TCR beta chain was observed in a study of blood T cells in healthy people across ages. The CDR3 has 13 amino acids. Germline CDR1 and CDR2: MNHNY and SVGAGI (reference sequence). V was shortened by 6 bases and J by 1 base, with 10 bases between the two germline ends. The authors ran a second PCR of 7 to 11 cycles using a sample-barcoded 5' primer and a J-beta primer mix. MiXCR was run by TCRdb on the 5' RACE reads, yielding one entry per CDR3 protein. The repertoire holds roughly 830,000 distinct CDR3 sequences, with around two thirds as singletons. Sequences were obtained from blood. The gene calls are TRBV6-6 and TRBJ2-7, with a possible D match to TRBD1 (6 bases). This clonotype originated in a man aged 25-45 years in good health. This CDR3 is CASRGGQSYEQYF. Here the CDR3 DNA reads TGTGCCAGCAGGGGCGGACAGTCCTACGAGCAGTACTTC.